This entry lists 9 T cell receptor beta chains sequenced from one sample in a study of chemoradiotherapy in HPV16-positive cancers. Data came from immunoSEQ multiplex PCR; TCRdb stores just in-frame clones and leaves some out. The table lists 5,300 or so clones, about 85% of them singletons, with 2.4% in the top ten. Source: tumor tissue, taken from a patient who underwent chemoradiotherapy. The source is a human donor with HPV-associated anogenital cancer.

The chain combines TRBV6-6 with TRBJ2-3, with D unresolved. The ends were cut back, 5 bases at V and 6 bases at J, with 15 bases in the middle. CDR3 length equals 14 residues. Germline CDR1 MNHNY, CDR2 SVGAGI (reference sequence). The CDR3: CASSDWPDGDTQYF. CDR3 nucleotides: TGTGCCAGCAGTGACTGGCCTGACGGGGATACGCAGTATTTT.

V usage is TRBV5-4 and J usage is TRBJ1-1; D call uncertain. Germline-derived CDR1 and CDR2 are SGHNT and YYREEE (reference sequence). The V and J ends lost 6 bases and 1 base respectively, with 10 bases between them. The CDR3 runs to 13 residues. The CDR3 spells CASTNSRNTEAFF. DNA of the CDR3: TGTGCCAGCACCAATTCCCGGAACACTGAAGCTTTCTTT.

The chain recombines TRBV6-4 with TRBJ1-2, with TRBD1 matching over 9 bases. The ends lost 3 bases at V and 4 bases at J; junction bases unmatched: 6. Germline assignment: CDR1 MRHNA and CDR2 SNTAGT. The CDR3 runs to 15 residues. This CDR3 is CASSERGQGTYGYTF. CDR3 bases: TGTGCCAGCAGTGAACGGGGACAGGGAACCTATGGCTACACCTTC.

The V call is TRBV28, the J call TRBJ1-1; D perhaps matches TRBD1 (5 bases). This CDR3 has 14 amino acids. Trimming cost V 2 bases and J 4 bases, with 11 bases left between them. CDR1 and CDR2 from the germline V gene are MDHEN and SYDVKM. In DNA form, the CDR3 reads TGTGCCAGCAGTTTAAAAGGGGCGCGCACTGAAGCTTTCTTT. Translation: CASSLKGARTEAFF. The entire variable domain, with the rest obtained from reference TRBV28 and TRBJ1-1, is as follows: DVKVTQSSRYLVKRTGEKVFLECVQDMDHENMFWYRQDPGLGLRLIYFSYDVKMKEKGDIPEGYSVSREKKERFSLILESASTNQTSMYLCASSLKGARTEAFFGQGTRLTVV.

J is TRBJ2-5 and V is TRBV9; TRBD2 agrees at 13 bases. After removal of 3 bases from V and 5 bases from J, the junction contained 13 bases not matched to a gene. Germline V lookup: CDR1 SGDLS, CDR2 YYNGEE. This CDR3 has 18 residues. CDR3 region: CASSAGLAGPQPAETQYF. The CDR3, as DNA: TGTGCCAGCAGCGCGGGACTAGCGGGACCGCAACCCGCGGAGACCCAGTACTTC.

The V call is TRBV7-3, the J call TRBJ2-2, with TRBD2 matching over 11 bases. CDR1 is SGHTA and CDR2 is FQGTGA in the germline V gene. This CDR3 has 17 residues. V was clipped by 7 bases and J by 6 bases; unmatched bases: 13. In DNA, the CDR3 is TGTGCCAGCACTTTAGCGGGAGGGAGGATACGGGCCGGGGAGCTGTTTTTT. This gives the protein CASTLAGGRIRAGELFF.

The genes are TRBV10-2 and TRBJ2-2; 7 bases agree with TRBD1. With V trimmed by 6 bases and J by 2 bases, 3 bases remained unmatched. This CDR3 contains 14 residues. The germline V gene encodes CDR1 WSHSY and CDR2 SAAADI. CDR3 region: CASSGTANTGELFF. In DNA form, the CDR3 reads TGCGCCAGCAGCGGGACAGCTAACACCGGGGAGCTGTTTTTT.

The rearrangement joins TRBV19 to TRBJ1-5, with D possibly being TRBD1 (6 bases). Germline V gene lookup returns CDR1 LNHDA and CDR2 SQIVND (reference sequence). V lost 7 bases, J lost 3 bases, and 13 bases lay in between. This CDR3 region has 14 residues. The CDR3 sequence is CASKSTGSNQPQHF. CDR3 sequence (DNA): TGTGCCAGTAAGTCGACAGGCTCCAATCAGCCCCAGCATTTT. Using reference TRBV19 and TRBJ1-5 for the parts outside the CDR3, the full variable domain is DGGITQSPKYLFRKEGQNVTLSCEQNLNHDAMYWYRQDPGQGLRLIYYSQIVNDFQKGDIAEGYSVSREKKESFPLTVTSAQKNPTAFYLCASKSTGSNQPQHFGDGTRLSIL.

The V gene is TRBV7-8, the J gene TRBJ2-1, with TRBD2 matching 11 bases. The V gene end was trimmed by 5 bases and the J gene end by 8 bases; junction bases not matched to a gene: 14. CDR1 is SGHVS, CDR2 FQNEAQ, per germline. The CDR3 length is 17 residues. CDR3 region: CASSPRVTSGSGYEQFF. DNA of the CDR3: TGTGCCAGCAGCCCGAGGGTAACTAGCGGGAGTGGCTATGAGCAGTTCTTC.